This T cell receptor (beta chain) stems from a study of blood T cell repertoires in COVID-19. Donors in Cohort 3 counted as recovered after two negative PCRs, clearance, or symptom resolution. V dropped 1 base and J dropped 3 bases, with 15 bases sitting between them. Germline CDR1 is SGHAT and CDR2 is FQNNGV. This CDR3 has 16 amino acids. How the authors handled the data: Reference gene primers were amplified, and this amplification served to estimate nucleated cell counts. Sequencing used immunoSEQ multiplex PCR; TCRdb keeps in-frame clones, though not all of them. That table gives V, J and clone size, and the DNA gave D and trimming. The profile shows some 50,000 clones, roughly 86% of them singletons.

This TCR derives from a woman aged 50 to 65 who had recovered from COVID-19. The sequenced sample was PBMCs or T cells enriched from blood (not recorded which). The chain carries TRBV11-2 and TRBJ2-5; no clear D. CDR3 protein: CASSLGTSVSEETQYF. The CDR3 DNA follows: TGTGCCAGCAGCTTAGGTACATCGGTGAGCGAAGAGACCCAGTACTTC.